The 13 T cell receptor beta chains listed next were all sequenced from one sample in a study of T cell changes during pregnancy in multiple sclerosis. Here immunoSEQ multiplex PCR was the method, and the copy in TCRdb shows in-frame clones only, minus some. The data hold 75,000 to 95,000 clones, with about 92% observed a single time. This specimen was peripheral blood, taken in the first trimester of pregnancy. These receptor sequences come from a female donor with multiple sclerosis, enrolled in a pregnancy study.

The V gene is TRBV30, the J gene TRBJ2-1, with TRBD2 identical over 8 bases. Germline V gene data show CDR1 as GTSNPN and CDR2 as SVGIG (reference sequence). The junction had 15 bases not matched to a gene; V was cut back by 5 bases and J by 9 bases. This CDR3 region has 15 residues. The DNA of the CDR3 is TGTGCCTGGCTTATCGAGGGCGGGAGGTGGGCTGAGCAGTTCTTC. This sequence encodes CAWLIEGGRWAEQFF.

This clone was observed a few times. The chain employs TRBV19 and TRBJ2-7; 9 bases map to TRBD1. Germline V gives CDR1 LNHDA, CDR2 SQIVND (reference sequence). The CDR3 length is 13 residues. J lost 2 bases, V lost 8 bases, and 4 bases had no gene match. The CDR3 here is CASARTGAYEQYF. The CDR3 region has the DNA TGTGCCAGTGCCCGGACAGGGGCCTACGAGCAGTACTTC. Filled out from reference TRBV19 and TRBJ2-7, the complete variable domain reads DGGITQSPKYLFRKEGQNVTLSCEQNLNHDAMYWYRQDPGQGLRLIYYSQIVNDFQKGDIAEGYSVSREKKESFPLTVTSAQKNPTAFYLCASARTGAYEQYFGPGTRLTVT.

DNA for the CDR3: TGTGCCAGTATCGGACAGGTAGCCGGAAACACCATATATTTT. Translation: CASIGQVAGNTIYF. The chain is built from TRBV19 and TRBJ1-3; TRBD1 matches 7 bases. CDR1 and CDR2 from the germline V gene are LNHDA and SQIVND (reference sequence). V trimming: 7 bases; J trimming: 4 bases; junction bases outside the gene matches: 7. This CDR3 has 14 amino acids.

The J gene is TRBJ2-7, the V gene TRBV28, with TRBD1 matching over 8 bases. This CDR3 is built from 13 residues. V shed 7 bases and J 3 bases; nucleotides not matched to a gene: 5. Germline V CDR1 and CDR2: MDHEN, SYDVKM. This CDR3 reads CASNTGGSYEQYF. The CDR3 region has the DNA TGTGCCAGCAATACAGGGGGAAGCTACGAGCAGTACTTC.

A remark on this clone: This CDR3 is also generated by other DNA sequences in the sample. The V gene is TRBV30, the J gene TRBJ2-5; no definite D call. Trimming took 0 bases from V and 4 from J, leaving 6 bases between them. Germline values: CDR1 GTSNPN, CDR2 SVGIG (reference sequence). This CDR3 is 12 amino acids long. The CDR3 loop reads CAWSVSGETQYF. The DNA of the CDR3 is TGTGCCTGGAGTGTATCGGGAGAGACCCAGTACTTC.

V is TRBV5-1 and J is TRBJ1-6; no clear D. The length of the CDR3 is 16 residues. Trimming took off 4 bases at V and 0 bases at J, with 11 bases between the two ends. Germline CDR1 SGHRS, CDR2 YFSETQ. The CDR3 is CASSPGGSSYNSPLHF. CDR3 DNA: TGCGCCAGCAGCCCGGGCGGGAGCTCCTATAATTCACCCCTCCACTTT.

The CDR3 loop is CASSLFGSYEQYF. The CDR3 DNA is TGTGCCAGCAGCTTATTCGGGTCCTACGAGCAGTACTTC. The chain is built from TRBV5-4 and TRBJ2-7; D remains ambiguous. CDR3 length equals 13 residues. V lost 2 bases, J lost 1 base, and 7 bases lay in between. Germline loops: CDR1 SGHNT, CDR2 YYREEE (reference sequence).

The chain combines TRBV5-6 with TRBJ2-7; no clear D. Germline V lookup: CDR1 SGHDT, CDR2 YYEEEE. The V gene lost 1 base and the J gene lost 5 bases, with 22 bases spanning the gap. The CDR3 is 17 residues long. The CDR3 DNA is TGTGCCAGCAGCTTGTACCTGTCCGCGGCGTCGGTCCACGAGCAGTACTTC. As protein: CASSLYLSAASVHEQYF.

The CDR3 region is CASSGTGWVSNEQFF. The CDR3, as DNA: TGCGCCAGCAGTGGGACGGGATGGGTGTCGAATGAGCAGTTCTTC. This chain uses TRBV10-1 with TRBJ2-1; D might be TRBD2 (5 bases). The CDR3 consists of 15 residues. V was cut by 4 bases and J by 7 bases, with 17 bases left in between. From germline, CDR1 is WNHNN and CDR2 SYGVQD (reference sequence).

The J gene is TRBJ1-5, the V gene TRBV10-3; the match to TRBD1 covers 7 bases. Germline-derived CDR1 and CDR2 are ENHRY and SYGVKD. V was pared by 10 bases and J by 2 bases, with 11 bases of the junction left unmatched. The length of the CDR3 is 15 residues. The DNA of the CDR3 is TGTGCCACCACTTCAACAGGGGTGGGCAATCAGCCCCAGCATTTT. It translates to CATTSTGVGNQPQHF.

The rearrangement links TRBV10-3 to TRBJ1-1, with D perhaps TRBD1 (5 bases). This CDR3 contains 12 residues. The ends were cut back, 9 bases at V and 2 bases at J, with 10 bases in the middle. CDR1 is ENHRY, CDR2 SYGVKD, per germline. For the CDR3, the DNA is TGTGCCATGGGGGGGTCAAACACTGAAGCTTTCTTT. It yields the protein CAMGGSNTEAFF.

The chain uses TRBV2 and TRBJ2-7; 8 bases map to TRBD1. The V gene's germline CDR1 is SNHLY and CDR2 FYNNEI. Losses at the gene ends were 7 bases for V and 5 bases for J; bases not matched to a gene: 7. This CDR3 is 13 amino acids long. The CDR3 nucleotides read TGTGCCAGCAACGGCAGGGGGCCCCACGAGCAGTACTTC. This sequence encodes CASNGRGPHEQYF.

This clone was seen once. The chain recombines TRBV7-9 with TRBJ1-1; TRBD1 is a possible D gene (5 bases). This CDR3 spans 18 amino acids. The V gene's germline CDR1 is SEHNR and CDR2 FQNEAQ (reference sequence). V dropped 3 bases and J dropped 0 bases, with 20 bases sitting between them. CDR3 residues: CASSFGPGGSVVNTEAFF. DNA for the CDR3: TGTGCCAGCAGCTTTGGCCCCGGGGGTAGTGTGGTGAACACTGAAGCTTTCTTT.